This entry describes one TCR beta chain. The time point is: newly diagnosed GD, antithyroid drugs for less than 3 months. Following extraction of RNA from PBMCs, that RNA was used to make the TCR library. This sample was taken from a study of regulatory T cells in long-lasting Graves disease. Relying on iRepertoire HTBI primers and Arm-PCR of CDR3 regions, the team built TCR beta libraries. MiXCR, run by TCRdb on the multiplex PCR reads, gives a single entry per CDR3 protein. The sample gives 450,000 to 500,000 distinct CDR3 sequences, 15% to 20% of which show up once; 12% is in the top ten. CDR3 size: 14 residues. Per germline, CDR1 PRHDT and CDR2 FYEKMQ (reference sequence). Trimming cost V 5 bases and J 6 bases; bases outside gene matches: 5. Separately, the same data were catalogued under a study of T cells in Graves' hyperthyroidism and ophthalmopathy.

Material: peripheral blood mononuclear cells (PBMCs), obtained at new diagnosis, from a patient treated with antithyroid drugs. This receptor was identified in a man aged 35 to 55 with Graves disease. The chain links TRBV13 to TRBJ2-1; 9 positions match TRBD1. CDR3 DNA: TGTGCCAGCAGCCGCCGGGGACAGGGCAATGAGCAGTTCTTC. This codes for CASSRRGQGNEQFF.